A single sample gave rise to the 4 T cell receptor beta chains below, sequenced in a study of shared clonotypes between healthy human individuals. Data came from immunoSEQ multiplex PCR; TCRdb stores just in-frame clones and leaves some out. The sample consists of 1,100,000 or so clones, approximately 80% of them appearing once. Sequenced: memory CD4+ T cells from PBMCs. As to subset: CD45RA-negative fraction. These receptors were collected from a man between 18 and 29 years old in good health. Some clones in this sample may be carry-over from other donors' samples.

In this sample, this clone turned up a few times. This sequence joins TRBV21-1 and TRBJ1-4. TRBV21-1 represents a pseudogene. The CDR3 totals 15 residues. CDR3 nucleotide sequence: TGTGCCAGCAGCAAAAGACTTGTATGTCGTGAAAAACTGTTTTTT. Translated: CASSKRLVCREKLFF.

The chain recombines TRBV30 with TRBJ2-5; D gene unclear. Germline values: CDR1 GTSNPN, CDR2 SVGIG (reference sequence). The CDR3 loop spans 20 amino acids. Trimming took 0 bases from V and 4 from J, leaving 30 bases between them. The CDR3 sequence: CAWSVPRPTEPGPRGETQYF. The DNA of the CDR3 is TGTGCCTGGAGTGTACCTCGCCCCACCGAACCGGGTCCCCGTGGAGAGACCCAGTACTTC.

The chain combines TRBV4-1 with TRBJ1-5, with D uncertain. There are 16 residues in the CDR3. Germline loops: CDR1 MGHRA, CDR2 YSYEKL. Trimming removed 0 bases from V and 0 bases from J, with 9 bases in between. The CDR3 region has the DNA TGCGCCAGCAGCCAAGAGGGCCCCCATAGCAATCAGCCCCAGCATTTT. Protein: CASSQEGPHSNQPQHF.

The chain employs TRBV11-3 and TRBJ2-7; TRBD1 or TRBD2 may be the D gene (5 bases each). The CDR3 is 12 amino acids. CDR1 and CDR2 from the germline V gene are SGHNT and YENEEA. V was trimmed by 3 bases and J by 5 bases, leaving 8 bases between them. The CDR3, as DNA: TGTGCCAGCAGCTTCGGGACGGACGAGCAGTACTTC. Its translation: CASSFGTDEQYF. Together with reference TRBV11-3 and TRBJ2-7, the CDR3 gives the full variable domain: EAGVVQSPRYKIIEKKQPVAFWCNPISGHNTLYWYLQNLGQGPELLIRYENEEAVDDSQLPKDRFSAERLKGVDSTLKIQPAELGDSAVYLCASSFGTDEQYFGPGTRLTVT.